This T cell receptor (beta chain) came from a study of patients and donors after allogeneic stem cell transplantation (TCRdb year 2020). To prepare the library, RT-PCR was applied. Instrument used: NextSeq 550. TCRdb reworked the public reads: Q25 trimming with fastp, MiXCR clone assembly, productive beta chains retained. Each entry merges the rows of one CDR3 protein and shows their most common DNA and genes. The table for this sample lists about 960,000 distinct CDR3 sequences; under 20% of them were counted only once. The top ten clones comprise 6% of the sample. This clonotype was recorded many times. Its antigen is still unknown. Base qualities are missing; no much larger clone stands one base away. Inclusive of the bounding cysteine and phenylalanine, the CDR3 is 13 residues long. The only DNA kept is the CDR3, 39 bases in frame from the first base. V is reduced by 5 bases and J by 0 bases, leaving a spacing of 8 bases between them. Reading the germline V gene gives CDR1 MNHNS and CDR2 SASEGT.

The clonotype originates from a human donor who was either an allogeneic HSCT recipient or a stem cell or donor lymphocyte infusion donor (not recorded which). It is not recorded whose cells these are; they may come from a transplant donor. The chain is encoded by TRBV6-1 joined to TRBJ2-7; the D segment cannot be called with confidence. The specimen sequenced was blood, either unsorted or a sorted T cell fraction (not recorded which). The DNA reads as follows: TGTGCCAGCAGTATGACGGTCTCCTACGAGCAGTACTTC. It codes for CASSMTVSYEQYF.